This paragraph reports one T cell receptor beta chain. Germline V gene sequence: CDR1 SGHNT, CDR2 YYREEE (reference sequence). Trimming took 2 bases from V and 6 from J, leaving 13 bases between them. This CDR3 has 14 amino acids. Only in-frame clones appear in the TCRdb table, and some are missing; sequencing was by immunoSEQ multiplex PCR. Of 190,000 or so clones in the sample, about 81% were seen once. The sample belongs to a study of blood T cell repertoires in COVID-19. The sample taken for sequencing was peripheral blood. The TCR was taken from a woman older than 75 with COVID-19, enrolled during active disease. The chain uses TRBV5-4 and TRBJ2-3, with D possibly matching TRBD2 (5 bases). The chain's CDR3 is CASSFRREQDTQYF. The CDR3 bases are TGTGCCAGCAGCTTTCGTCGGGAACAGGATACGCAGTATTTT.